This T cell receptor (beta chain) is drawn from a study of breast tumors, draining lymph nodes, adjacent tissues. TCRdb fed the multiplex PCR reads into MiXCR, producing one record per CDR3 protein. The sample carries 50,000 to 55,000 distinct CDR3 sequences, roughly 39% recorded once. The source is a female donor with breast cancer. Some clones in this sample may be carry-over from other donors' samples. The sample consisted of breast tumor tissue.

The CDR3 here is CASSQLGTSGRFPHISYEQYF. The CDR3, as DNA: TGCGCCAGCAGCCAACTGGGGACTAGCGGGAGGTTTCCCCATATCTCCTACGAGCAGTACTTC. The rearrangement joins TRBV4-1 to TRBJ2-7, with 15 bases aligning to TRBD2. With 2 bases clipped from V and 0 bases from J, the junction kept 14 bases outside the gene matches. The CDR3 consists of 21 residues. Germline values: CDR1 MGHRA, CDR2 YSYEKL.